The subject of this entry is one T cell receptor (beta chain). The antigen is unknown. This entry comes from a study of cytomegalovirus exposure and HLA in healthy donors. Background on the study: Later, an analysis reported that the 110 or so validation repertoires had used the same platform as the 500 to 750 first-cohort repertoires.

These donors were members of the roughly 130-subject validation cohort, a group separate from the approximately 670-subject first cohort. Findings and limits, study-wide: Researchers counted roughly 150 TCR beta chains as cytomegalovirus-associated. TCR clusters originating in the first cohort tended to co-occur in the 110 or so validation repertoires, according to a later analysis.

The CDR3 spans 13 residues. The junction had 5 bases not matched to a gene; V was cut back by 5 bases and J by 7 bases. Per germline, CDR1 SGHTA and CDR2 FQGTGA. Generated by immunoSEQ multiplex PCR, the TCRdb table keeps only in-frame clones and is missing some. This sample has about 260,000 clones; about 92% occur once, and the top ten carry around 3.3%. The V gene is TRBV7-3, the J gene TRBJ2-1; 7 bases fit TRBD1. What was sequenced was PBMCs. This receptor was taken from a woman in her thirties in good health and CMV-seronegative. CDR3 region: CASSPGTVNEQFF. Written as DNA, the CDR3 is TGTGCCAGCAGCCCCGGGACAGTTAATGAGCAGTTCTTC. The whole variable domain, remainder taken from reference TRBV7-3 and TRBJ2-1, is GAGVSQTPSNKVTEKGKYVELRCDPISGHTALYWYRQSLGQGPEFLIYFQGTGAADDSGLPNDRFFAVRPEGSVSTLKIQRTERGDSAVYLCASSPGTVNEQFFGPGTRLTVL.